This T cell receptor (beta chain) is drawn from a study of somatic mutations in cytotoxic T cells in rheumatoid arthritis. Study in general: Patient blood (approximately 30 ml EDTA) was drawn right after diagnosis, before any treatment. Certain T-cell populations stained with V beta antibodies were FACS-sorted to nearly 100% purity, and V beta1+ cells were TCRB-sequenced.

Positive magnetic bead selection isolated CD4+ and CD8+ cells, and flow cytometry checked purity. This clone appeared a single time. Germline CDR1 and CDR2: MNHEY and SVGAGI. Trimming pared 1 base from V and 6 bases from J, leaving 3 bases between. This CDR3 has 11 residues. Clones were sequenced by immunoSEQ multiplex PCR, and TCRdb holds only the in-frame ones, with some missing. The table records roughly 11,000 clones, about 69% of them present only once. The genes are TRBV6-5 and TRBJ2-5; D is unclear. The TCR sequence derives from an adult with rheumatoid arthritis. Sample: CD8+ T cells sorted from blood. The CDR3 reads CASSYLKTQYF. The CDR3 DNA is TGTGCCAGCAGTTACTTGAAGACCCAGTACTTC.